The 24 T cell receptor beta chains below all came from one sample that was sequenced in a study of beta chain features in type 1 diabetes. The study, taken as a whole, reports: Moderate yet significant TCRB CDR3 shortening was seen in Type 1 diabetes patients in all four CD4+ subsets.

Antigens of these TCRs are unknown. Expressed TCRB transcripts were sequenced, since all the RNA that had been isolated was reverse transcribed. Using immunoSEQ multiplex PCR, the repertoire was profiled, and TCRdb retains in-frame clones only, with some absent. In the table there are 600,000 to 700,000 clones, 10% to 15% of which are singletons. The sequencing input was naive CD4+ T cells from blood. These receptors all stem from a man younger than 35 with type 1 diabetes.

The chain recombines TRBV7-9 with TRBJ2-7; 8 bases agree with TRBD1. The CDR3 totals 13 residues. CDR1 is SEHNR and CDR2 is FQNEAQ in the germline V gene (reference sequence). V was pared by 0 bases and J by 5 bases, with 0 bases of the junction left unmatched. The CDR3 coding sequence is TGTGCCAGCAGCTTAGCGACAGGGGACGAGCAGTACTTC. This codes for CASSLATGDEQYF.

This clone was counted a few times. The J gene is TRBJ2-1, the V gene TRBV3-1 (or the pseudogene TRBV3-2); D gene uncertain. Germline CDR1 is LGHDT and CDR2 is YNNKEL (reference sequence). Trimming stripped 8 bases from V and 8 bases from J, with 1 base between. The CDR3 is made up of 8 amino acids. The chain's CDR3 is CASDEQFF. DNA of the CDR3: TGTGCCAGCGATGAGCAGTTCTTC.

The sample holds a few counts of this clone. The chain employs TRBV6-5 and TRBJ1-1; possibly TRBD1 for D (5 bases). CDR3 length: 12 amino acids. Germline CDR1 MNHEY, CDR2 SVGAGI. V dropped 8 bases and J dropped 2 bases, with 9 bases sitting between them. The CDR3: CASRGPNTEAFF. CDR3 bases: TGTGCCAGCCGGGGCCCTAACACTGAAGCTTTCTTT.

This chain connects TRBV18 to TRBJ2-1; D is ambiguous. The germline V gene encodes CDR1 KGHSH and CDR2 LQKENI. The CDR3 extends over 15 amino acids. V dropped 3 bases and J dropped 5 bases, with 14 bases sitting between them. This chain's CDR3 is CASSPPGRQNNEQFF. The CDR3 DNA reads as TGTGCCAGCTCACCGCCCGGGCGCCAAAACAATGAGCAGTTCTTC. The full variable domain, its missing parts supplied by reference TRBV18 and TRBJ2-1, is NAGVMQNPRHLVRRRGQEARLRCSPMKGHSHVYWYRQLPEEGLKFMVYLQKENIIDESGMPKERFSAEFPKEGPSILRIQQVVRGDSAAYFCASSPPGRQNNEQFFGPGTRLTVL.

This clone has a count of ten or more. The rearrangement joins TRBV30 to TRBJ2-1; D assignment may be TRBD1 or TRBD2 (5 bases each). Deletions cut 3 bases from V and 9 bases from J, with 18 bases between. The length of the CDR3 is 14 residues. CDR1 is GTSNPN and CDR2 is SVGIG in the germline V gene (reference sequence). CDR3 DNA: TGTGCCTGGAGCGGGGCGGCAGGGACGGGTGAGCAGTTCTTC. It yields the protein CAWSGAAGTGEQFF.

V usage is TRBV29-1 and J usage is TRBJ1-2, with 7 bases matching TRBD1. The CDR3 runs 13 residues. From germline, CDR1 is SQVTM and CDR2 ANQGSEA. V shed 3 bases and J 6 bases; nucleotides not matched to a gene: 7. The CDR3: CSVDPGGRDGYTF. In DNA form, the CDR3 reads TGCAGCGTTGACCCAGGGGGAAGGGATGGCTACACCTTC.

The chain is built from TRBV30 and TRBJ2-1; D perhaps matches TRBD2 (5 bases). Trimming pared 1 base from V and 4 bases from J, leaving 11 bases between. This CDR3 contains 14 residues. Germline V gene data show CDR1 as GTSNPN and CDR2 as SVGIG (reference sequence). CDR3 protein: CAWSGGEEYNEQFF. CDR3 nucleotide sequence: TGTGCCTGGAGTGGGGGAGAGGAGTACAATGAGCAGTTCTTC.

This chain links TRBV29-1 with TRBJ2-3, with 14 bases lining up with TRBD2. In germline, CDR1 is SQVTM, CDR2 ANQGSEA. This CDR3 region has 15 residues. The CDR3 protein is CVAHGTSGGTDTQYF. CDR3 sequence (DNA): TGCGTAGCCCACGGGACTAGCGGGGGAACAGATACGCAGTATTTT.

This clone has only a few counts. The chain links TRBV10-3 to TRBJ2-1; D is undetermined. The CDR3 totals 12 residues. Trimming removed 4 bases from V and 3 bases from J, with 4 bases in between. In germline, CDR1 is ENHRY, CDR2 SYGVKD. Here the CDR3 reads CAISANYNEQFF. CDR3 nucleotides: TGTGCCATCAGTGCTAACTACAATGAGCAGTTCTTC.

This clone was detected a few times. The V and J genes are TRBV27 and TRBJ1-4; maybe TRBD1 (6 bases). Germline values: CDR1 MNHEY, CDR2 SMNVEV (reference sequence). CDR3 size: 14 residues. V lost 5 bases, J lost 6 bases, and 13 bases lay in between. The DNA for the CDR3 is TGTGCCAGCAGTCTGTCGGGGGCAGATGAAAAACTGTTTTTT. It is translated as CASSLSGADEKLFF.

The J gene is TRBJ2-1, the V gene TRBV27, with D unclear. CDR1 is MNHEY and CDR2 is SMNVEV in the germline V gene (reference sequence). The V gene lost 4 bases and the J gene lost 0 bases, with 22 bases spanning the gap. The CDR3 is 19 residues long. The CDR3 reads CASSSYSDLGYYSYNEQFF. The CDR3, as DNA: TGTGCCAGCAGTTCTTACTCGGATTTAGGCTATTACTCCTACAATGAGCAGTTCTTC.

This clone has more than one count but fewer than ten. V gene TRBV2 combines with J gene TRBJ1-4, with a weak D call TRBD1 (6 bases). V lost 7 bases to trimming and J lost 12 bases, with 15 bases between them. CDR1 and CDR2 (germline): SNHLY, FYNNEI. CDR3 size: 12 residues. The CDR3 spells CASIRDGGQLFF. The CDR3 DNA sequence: TGTGCCAGCATCCGGGACGGGGGGCAACTGTTTTTT. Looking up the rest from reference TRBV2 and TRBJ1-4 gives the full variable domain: EPEVTQTPSHQVTQMGQEVILRCVPISNHLYFYWYRQILGQKVEFLVSFYNNEISEKSEIFDDQFSVERPDGSNFTLKIRSTKLEDSAMYFCASIRDGGQLFFGSGTQLSVL.

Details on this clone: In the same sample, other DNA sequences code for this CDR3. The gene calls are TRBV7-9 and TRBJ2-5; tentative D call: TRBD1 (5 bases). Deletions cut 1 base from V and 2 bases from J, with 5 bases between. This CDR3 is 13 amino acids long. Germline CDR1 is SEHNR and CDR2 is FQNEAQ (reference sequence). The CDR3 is CASSLGQQETQYF. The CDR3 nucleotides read TGTGCCAGCAGCTTAGGACAGCAAGAGACCCAGTACTTC.

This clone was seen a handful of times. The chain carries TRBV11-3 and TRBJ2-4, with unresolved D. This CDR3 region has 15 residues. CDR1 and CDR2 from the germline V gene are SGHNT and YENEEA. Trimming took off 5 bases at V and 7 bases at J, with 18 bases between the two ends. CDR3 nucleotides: TGTGCCAGCAGCCGCCGAGCGCCGCCTGAGAACATTCAGTACTTC. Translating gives CASSRRAPPENIQYF.

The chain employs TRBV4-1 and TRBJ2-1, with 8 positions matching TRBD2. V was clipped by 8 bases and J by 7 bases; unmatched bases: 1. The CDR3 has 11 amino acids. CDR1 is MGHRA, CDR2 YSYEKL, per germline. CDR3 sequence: CASRGGNEQFF. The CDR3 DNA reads TGCGCCAGCCGGGGGGGGAATGAGCAGTTCTTC.

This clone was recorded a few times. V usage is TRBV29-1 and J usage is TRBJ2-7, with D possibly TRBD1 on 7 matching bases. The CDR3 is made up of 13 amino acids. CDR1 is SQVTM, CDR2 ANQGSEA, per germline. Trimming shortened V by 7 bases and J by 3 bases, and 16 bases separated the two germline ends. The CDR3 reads CSGSRGDLYEQYF. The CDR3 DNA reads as TGCAGCGGTAGCAGGGGGGATCTCTACGAGCAGTACTTC.

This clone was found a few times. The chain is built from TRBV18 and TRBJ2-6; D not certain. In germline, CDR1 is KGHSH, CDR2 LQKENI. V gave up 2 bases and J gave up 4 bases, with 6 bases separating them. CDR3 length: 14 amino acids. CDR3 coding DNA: TGTGCCAGCTCACCAACTGGCGGGGCCAACGTCCTGACTTTC. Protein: CASSPTGGANVLTF.

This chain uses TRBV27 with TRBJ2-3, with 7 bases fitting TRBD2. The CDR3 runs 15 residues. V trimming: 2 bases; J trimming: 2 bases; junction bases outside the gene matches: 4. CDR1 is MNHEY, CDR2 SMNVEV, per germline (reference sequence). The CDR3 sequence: CASSLTGGPTDTQYF. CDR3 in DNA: TGTGCCAGCAGTTTAACGGGGGGACCCACAGATACGCAGTATTTT.

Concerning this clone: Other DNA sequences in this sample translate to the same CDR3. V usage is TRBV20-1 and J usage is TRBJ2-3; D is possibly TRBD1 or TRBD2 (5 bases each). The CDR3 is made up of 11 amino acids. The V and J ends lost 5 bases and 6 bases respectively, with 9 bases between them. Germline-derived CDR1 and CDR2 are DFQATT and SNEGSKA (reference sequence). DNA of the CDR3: TGCAGTGCTTCCGGGACCGATACGCAGTATTTT. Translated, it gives CSASGTDTQYF.

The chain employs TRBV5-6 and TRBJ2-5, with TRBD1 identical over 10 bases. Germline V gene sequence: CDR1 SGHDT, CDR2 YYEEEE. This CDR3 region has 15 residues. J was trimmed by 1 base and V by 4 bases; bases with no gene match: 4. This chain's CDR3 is CASSPGTGVQETQYF. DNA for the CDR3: TGTGCCAGCAGCCCGGGGACAGGGGTCCAAGAGACCCAGTACTTC.

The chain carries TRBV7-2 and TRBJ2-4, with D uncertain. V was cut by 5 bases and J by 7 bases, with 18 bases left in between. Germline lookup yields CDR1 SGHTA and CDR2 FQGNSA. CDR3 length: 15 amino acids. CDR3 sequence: CASSPRPGDSNIQYF. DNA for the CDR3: TGTGCCAGCAGCCCAAGGCCTGGGGATTCTAACATTCAGTACTTC.

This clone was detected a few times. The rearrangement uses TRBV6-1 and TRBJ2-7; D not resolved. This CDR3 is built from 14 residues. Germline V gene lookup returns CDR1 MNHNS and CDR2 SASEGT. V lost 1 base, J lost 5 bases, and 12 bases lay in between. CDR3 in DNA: TGTGCCAGCAGTGAAGAGCCGGGCGTACACGAGCAGTACTTC. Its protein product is CASSEEPGVHEQYF.

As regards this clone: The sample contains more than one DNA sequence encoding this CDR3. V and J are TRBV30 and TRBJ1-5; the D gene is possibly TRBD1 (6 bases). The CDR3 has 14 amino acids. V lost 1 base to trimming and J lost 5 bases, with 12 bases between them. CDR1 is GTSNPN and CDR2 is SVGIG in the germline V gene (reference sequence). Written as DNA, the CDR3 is TGTGCCTGGAGTGGGACAGTGTTTGATCAGCCCCAGCATTTT. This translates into CAWSGTVFDQPQHF.

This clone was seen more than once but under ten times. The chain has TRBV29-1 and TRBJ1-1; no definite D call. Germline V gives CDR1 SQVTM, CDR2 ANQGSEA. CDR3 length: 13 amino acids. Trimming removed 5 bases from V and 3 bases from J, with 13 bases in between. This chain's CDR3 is CSVRASGDTEAFF. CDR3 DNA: TGCAGCGTTCGAGCCTCTGGTGACACTGAAGCTTTCTTT. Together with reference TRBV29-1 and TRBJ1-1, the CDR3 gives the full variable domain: SAVISQKPSRDICQRGTSLTIQCQVDSQVTMMFWYRQQPGQSLTLIATANQGSEATYESGFVIDKFPISRPNLTFSTLTVSNMSPEDSSIYLCSVRASGDTEAFFGQGTRLTVV.